Below are 25 T cell receptor beta chains sequenced from a single sample in a study of somatic mutations in cytotoxic T cells in rheumatoid arthritis. This table comes from immunoSEQ multiplex PCR, and its TCRdb copy is limited to in-frame clones, with some not included. The sample holds under 20,000 clones, 85% seen once. Sequencing input: CD8+ T cells sorted from blood. The origin of the receptors is a woman between 40 and 50 years old with rheumatoid arthritis.

V usage is TRBV10-2 and J usage is TRBJ2-7; 7 bases agree with TRBD2. The CDR3 has 14 residues. The V segment lost 4 bases and the J segment 2 bases; nucleotides outside the gene matches: 5. Germline V gives CDR1 WSHSY, CDR2 SAAADI. CDR3 sequence reads: CASSGGGDPYEQYF. The CDR3 coding sequence is TGCGCCAGCAGTGGGGGAGGGGACCCCTACGAGCAGTACTTC.

The chain recombines TRBV5-8 with TRBJ2-5; TRBD1 is a possible D gene (6 bases). Germline assignment: CDR1 SGHTS and CDR2 YDEGEE. The CDR3 sequence is 16 residues long. Trimming took off 4 bases at V and 3 bases at J, with 19 bases between the two ends. In nucleotides, the CDR3 is TGTGCCAGCAGCACGGGGCAGGCAGGGGTCGAAGAGACCCAGTACTTC. It yields the protein CASSTGQAGVEETQYF.

The V gene is TRBV1, the J gene TRBJ2-1; the table's D call, TRBD2, was not checked against the DNA. TRBV1 is flagged as a pseudogene. This CDR3 spans 18 amino acids. The CDR3 DNA is TGCACCAGCAGCGTCCGGGACTTCCTGACCAGCTCCTACAATGAGCAGTTCTTC. It is translated as CTSSVRDFLTSSYNEQFF.

V gene TRBV6-5 combines with J gene TRBJ2-5, with TRBD1 matching 7 bases. Germline V gives CDR1 MNHEY, CDR2 SVGAGI. Trimming removed 5 bases from V and 5 bases from J; junction bases left unmatched: 11. The CDR3 has 15 amino acids. The CDR3 here is CASSGVQGLRETQYF. The CDR3, as DNA: TGTGCCAGCAGTGGGGTACAGGGGTTGCGGGAGACCCAGTACTTC.

Written as DNA, the CDR3 is TGTGCTAGTGGTTTGGGCGGGAGTTACGAGCAGTACTTC. Translation: CASGLGGSYEQYF. This sequence joins TRBV12-5 and TRBJ2-7; 7 bases align to TRBD2. Germline CDR1 LGHNT, CDR2 FRNRAP. The CDR3 loop spans 13 amino acids. Germline trimming cut 1 base from V and 4 bases from J; bases unmatched to any gene: 1.

The genes are TRBV10-1 and TRBJ2-7; 7 bases agree with TRBD2. V was pared by 2 bases and J by 3 bases, with 4 bases of the junction left unmatched. The CDR3 has 14 residues. The V gene's germline CDR1 is WNHNN and CDR2 SYGVQD (reference sequence). CDR3 nucleotides: TGCGCCAGCAGTGAGGGGGCTAGCGGCTACGAGCAGTACTTC. It is translated as CASSEGASGYEQYF.

Only a few counts were recorded for this clone. The chain employs TRBV9 and TRBJ2-7; the match to TRBD1 covers 8 bases. CDR1 SGDLS and CDR2 YYNGEE come from the germline V gene. The CDR3 extends over 15 amino acids. V dropped 4 bases and J dropped 5; count of bases not matched to a gene: 11. This CDR3 reads CASSPMTGVSDEQYF. DNA for the CDR3: TGTGCCAGCAGCCCAATGACAGGGGTAAGCGACGAGCAGTACTTC.

The chain carries TRBV6-5 and TRBJ1-1; tentatively, D is TRBD1 (5 bases). The CDR3 is made up of 13 amino acids. Looked up from germline, CDR1 is MNHEY and CDR2 is SVGAGI. The V gene lost 8 bases and the J gene lost 8 bases, with 18 bases spanning the gap. The CDR3 protein is CASSPGPGGEAFF. In DNA form, the CDR3 reads TGTGCCAGCTCACCGGGTCCGGGGGGGGAAGCTTTCTTT.

The chain uses TRBV5-4 and TRBJ1-1, with D possibly matching TRBD1 (6 bases). CDR3 size: 16 residues. Trimming took 0 bases from V and 1 from J, leaving 13 bases between them. Germline V CDR1 and CDR2: SGHNT, YYREEE (reference sequence). CDR3 nucleotide sequence: TGTGCCAGCAGCTTGGTCCCAGGGGCCGAGAACACTGAAGCTTTCTTT. It translates to CASSLVPGAENTEAFF.

The chain combines TRBV5-1 with TRBJ1-3; unclear D gene. The ends were cut back, 0 bases at V and 0 bases at J, with 7 bases in the middle. The CDR3 totals 15 residues. Per the germline V gene, CDR1 is SGHRS and CDR2 is YFSETQ. The CDR3 here is CASSLDGRSGNTIYF. The CDR3 DNA follows: TGCGCCAGCAGCTTGGATGGCCGCTCTGGAAACACCATATATTTT.

This clone turned up a few times. The rearrangement links TRBV19 to TRBJ1-1; D may be TRBD1 (5 bases). CDR1 is LNHDA, CDR2 SQIVND, per germline (reference sequence). The CDR3 contains 16 residues. V was clipped by 5 bases and J by 2 bases, with 18 bases between them. This CDR3 is CASSLWGGVGNTEAFF. In DNA, the CDR3 is TGTGCCAGTAGTCTGTGGGGGGGGGTTGGAAACACTGAAGCTTTCTTT.

This sequence joins TRBV9 and TRBJ2-1; D is unresolved. Between the trimmed V and J ends, which lost 0 bases and 7 bases, there was a span of 5 bases. The CDR3 contains 12 residues. Germline CDR1 reads SGDLS; CDR2 reads YYNGEE. CDR3 loop: CASSVDGNEQFF. The DNA of the CDR3 is TGTGCCAGCAGCGTAGACGGGAATGAGCAGTTCTTC.

This clone was recorded a few times. The V and J genes are TRBV6-5 and TRBJ2-2, with a tentative D call TRBD2 (6 bases). Germline CDR1 MNHEY, CDR2 SVGAGI. The CDR3 is 14 amino acids. V was shortened by 5 bases and J by 3 bases, with 10 bases between the two germline ends. The CDR3: CASSEGEDTGELFF. The CDR3 coding sequence is TGTGCCAGCAGTGAAGGGGAGGACACCGGGGAGCTGTTTTTT.

This clone was recorded only once. V is TRBV6-5 and J is TRBJ2-7, with D perhaps TRBD1 (5 bases). Looked up from germline, CDR1 is MNHEY and CDR2 is SVGAGI. The CDR3 runs 14 residues. V lost 2 bases, J lost 0 bases, and 8 bases lay in between. The CDR3 region is CASSYVDSSYEQYF. Written as DNA, the CDR3 is TGTGCCAGCAGTTACGTCGACAGCTCCTACGAGCAGTACTTC.

The chain recombines TRBV4-2 with TRBJ1-2, with 7 bases that match TRBD1. CDR1 LGHNA and CDR2 YNFKEQ come from the germline V gene. J lost 4 bases, V lost 4 bases, and 6 bases had no gene match. The length of the CDR3 is 14 residues. CDR3 region: CASSPGQEPYGYTF. In DNA form, the CDR3 reads TGTGCCAGCAGCCCCGGACAGGAGCCCTATGGCTACACCTTC.

The V call is TRBV20-1, the J call TRBJ2-7; 8 positions match TRBD1. The germline V gene has CDR1 DFQATT and CDR2 SNEGSKA (reference sequence). CDR3 length: 9 residues. The CDR3 DNA sequence: TGCTCAGGGGGCACTGAGCAGTACTTC. As protein: CSGGTEQYF.

The V gene is TRBV19, the J gene TRBJ2-1, with a possible D match to TRBD1 (6 bases). Germline assignment: CDR1 LNHDA and CDR2 SQIVND (reference sequence). CDR3 length: 14 residues. V lost 3 bases and J 2 bases, leaving 8 bases between the germline ends. The CDR3 loop is CASSIRQAYNEQFF. CDR3 sequence (DNA): TGTGCCAGTAGTATTCGACAGGCCTACAATGAGCAGTTCTTC.

The chain carries TRBV6-5 and TRBJ1-5; tentatively, D is TRBD1 (6 bases). The CDR3 spans 15 residues. Germline loops: CDR1 MNHEY, CDR2 SVGAGI. Trimming left V 4 bases short and J 0 bases short, with 10 bases between. The CDR3 DNA reads TGTGCCAGCAGTTGGGGGCACCCTAGCAATCAGCCCCAGCATTTT. Protein product: CASSWGHPSNQPQHF.

This rearrangement joins TRBV19 to TRBJ1-4; the D is unclear. This CDR3 contains 14 residues. The V and J ends lost 3 bases and 8 bases respectively, with 13 bases between them. Germline assignment: CDR1 LNHDA and CDR2 SQIVND (reference sequence). CDR3 sequence (DNA): TGTGCCAGTAGTATTGGACTAGGAGGGGAAAAACTGTTTTTT. This sequence encodes CASSIGLGGEKLFF.

The chain uses TRBV30 and TRBJ2-3; D might be TRBD1 (7 bases). The germline CDR1 and CDR2 sequences are GTSNPN and SVGIG (reference sequence). The germline V and J ends were trimmed by 0 bases and 6 bases, with 13 bases remaining between them. CDR3 length: 14 residues. CDR3 DNA: TGTGCCTGGAGTGTAGGGGGCGCGGGGGATACGCAGTATTTT. Protein product: CAWSVGGAGDTQYF.

The chain recombines TRBV6-6 with TRBJ2-2; D is ambiguous. Trimming cost V 4 bases and J 0 bases, with 6 bases left between them. CDR3 length equals 14 residues. Germline V gene lookup returns CDR1 MNHNY and CDR2 SVGAGI (reference sequence). In DNA form, the CDR3 reads TGTGCCAGCAGTTTTATATCGAACACCGGGGAGCTGTTTTTT. This sequence encodes CASSFISNTGELFF.

The rearrangement uses TRBV6-5 and TRBJ2-7; D may be TRBD2 (6 bases). Germline values: CDR1 MNHEY, CDR2 SVGAGI. This CDR3 has 12 amino acids. V was pared by 5 bases and J by 6 bases, with 11 bases between. The CDR3, as DNA: TGTGCCAGCAGTGCGTCCGGGGGCGAGCAGTACTTC. Translated, it gives CASSASGGEQYF.

The sample holds one count of this clone. V and J are TRBV7-6 and TRBJ2-7, with D possibly TRBD2 on 6 matching bases. The CDR3 sequence is 15 residues long. Between the trimmed V and J ends, which lost 5 bases and 3 bases, there was a span of 17 bases. Per the germline V gene, CDR1 is SGHVS and CDR2 is FNYEAQ. Written as DNA, the CDR3 is TGTGCCAGCAGCCCTCTGTCGGGGGAGGACTACGAGCAGTACTTC. Its translation is CASSPLSGEDYEQYF.

The chain links TRBV13 to TRBJ2-5, with TRBD2 identical over 7 bases. From germline, CDR1 is PRHDT and CDR2 FYEKMQ (reference sequence). The CDR3 sequence is 13 residues long. Trimming at V came to 5 bases and at J to 5 bases, leaving 5 bases not matched to a gene. CDR3 sequence (DNA): TGTGCCAGCAGCCGTTCCGGGGGGGAGACCCAGTACTTC. Residues: CASSRSGGETQYF.

V is TRBV6-5 and J is TRBJ1-2; weak D call: TRBD1 (5 bases). V lost 0 bases and J 7 bases, leaving 18 bases between the germline ends. CDR1 is MNHEY, CDR2 SVGAGI, per germline. The CDR3 sequence is 16 residues long. The CDR3 DNA reads TGTGCCAGCAGTTACTCGGGGACTTCCCGCCTGGTTGGCTACACCTTC. Encoded protein: CASSYSGTSRLVGYTF.